This T cell receptor beta chain came from a study of patients and donors after allogeneic stem cell transplantation. There are 16 residues in the CDR3. CDR1 LGHDT and CDR2 YNNKEL come from the germline V gene (reference sequence). Trimming shortened V by 5 bases and J by 10 bases, and 21 bases separated the two germline ends. TCRdb recomputed calls from the RT-PCR reads with MiXCR, one row per CDR3 protein. The sample lists more than 850,000 distinct CDR3 sequences, roughly 18% occurring once. Material for sequencing was blood, either unsorted or a sorted T cell fraction (not recorded which). The sequence was obtained from a human donor who was either an allogeneic HSCT recipient or a stem cell or donor lymphocyte infusion donor (not recorded which). It is not recorded whose cells these are; they may come from a transplant donor. V usage is TRBV3-1 and J usage is TRBJ2-6; the D call may be TRBD1 or TRBD2 (5 bases each). This chain's CDR3 is CASSSRWGILANVLTF. The CDR3 region has the DNA TGTGCCAGCAGCTCAAGATGGGGGATCCTCGCGAACGTCCTGACTTTC.